In its sample, the clone carrying this TCR beta chain was seen a few times. Via MiXCR, TCRdb re-called the RT-PCR reads, giving one row per CDR3 protein. The table includes just under 550,000 distinct CDR3 sequences, roughly 25% detected once. The data belong to a study of response to subunit inactivated influenza vaccine. Per germline, CDR1 MRHNA and CDR2 SNTAGT. V lost 6 bases to trimming and J lost 2 bases, with 12 bases between them. The CDR3 is 14 amino acids. Another study also made use of these data, one on T cells expressing NK-cell markers. From that report: Libraries used 5'RACE template switching adding universal primer site and UMIs. Most of the eight sequenced donors tested HCMV-seropositive; one tested seronegative. Restriction of the sorted population to alpha-beta TCR T cells was achieved in several experiments with an anti-gamma-delta TCR antibody. Topping the CD3+CD56-NKG2C+ fraction as well were these clonotypes, in several donors. HCMV specificity of the expanded NKG2C+ T cell clones stayed unclear.

Sequenced here: CD4+ T cells sorted from PBMCs, sampled roughly 12 days after vaccination. This chain uses TRBV6-4 with TRBJ2-3, with a weak D call TRBD2 (5 bases). The TCR sequence derives from a man in his forties or fifties who received an inactivated influenza vaccine. The CDR3 DNA follows: TGTGCCAGCAGCCGGGGAGTCCCCACAGATACGCAGTATTTT. It yields the protein CASSRGVPTDTQYF.